This T cell receptor (beta chain) was found in a study of T cells in Graves' hyperthyroidism and ophthalmopathy. This clonotype occurred many times. The CDR3 regions of TCR beta were amplified from RNA transcripts. The study used the HTBI primer set for a first-round RT-PCR of the TCR CDR3. MiXCR was run by TCRdb on the multiplex PCR reads, yielding one entry per CDR3 protein. The sample records 100,000 to 130,000 distinct CDR3 sequences, 15% to 20% being singletons. The CDR3 covers 17 residues. CDR1 is SGHVS, CDR2 FQNEAQ, per germline. Deletions cut 2 bases from V and 0 bases from J, with 14 bases between.

This clonotype originated in a woman aged 45 to 65 with Graves' hyperthyroidism. Sequencing was performed on blood. The V and J genes are TRBV7-8 and TRBJ2-1; D gene uncertain. As DNA, the CDR3 is TGTGCCAGCAGCTTAACGGCAGCGCAAAGCTCCTACAATGAGCAGTTCTTC. Translation: CASSLTAAQSSYNEQFF.